This T cell receptor (beta chain) was recorded in a study of blood T cell repertoires in COVID-19. Study context: Sample material is recorded as cDNA or gDNA derived from T cells, B-cell-depleted T cells, or PBMCs.

Data came from immunoSEQ multiplex PCR; TCRdb stores just in-frame clones and leaves some out. The sample holds tens of thousands of clones, 80% to 90% seen once. Germline V gene data show CDR1 as SEHNR and CDR2 as FQNEAQ (reference sequence). Trimming took off 6 bases at V and 6 bases at J, with 23 bases between the two ends. The CDR3 runs to 17 residues. The chain couples TRBV7-9 to TRBJ2-2; D may be TRBD2 (7 bases). The receptor was derived from a man aged 80 or over with acute or convalescent COVID-19. The sequenced sample was peripheral blood. The CDR3 DNA sequence: TGTGCCAGCAGAGCAGACGGGGGCGGGAGAAGGGCCGGGGAGCTGTTTTTT. Amino acid sequence: CASRADGGGRRAGELFF.